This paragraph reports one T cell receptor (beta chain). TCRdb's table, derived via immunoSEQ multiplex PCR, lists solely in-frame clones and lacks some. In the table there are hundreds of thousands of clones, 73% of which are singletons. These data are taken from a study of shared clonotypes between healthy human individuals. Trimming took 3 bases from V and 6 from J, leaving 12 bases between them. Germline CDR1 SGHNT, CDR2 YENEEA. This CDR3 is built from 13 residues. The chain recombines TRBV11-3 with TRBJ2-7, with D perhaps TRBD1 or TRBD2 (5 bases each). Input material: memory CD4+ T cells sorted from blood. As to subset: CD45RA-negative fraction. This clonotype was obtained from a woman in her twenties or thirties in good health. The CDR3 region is CASSFPPGPEQYF. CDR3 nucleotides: TGTGCCAGCAGCTTCCCCCCGGGGCCCGAGCAGTACTTC.